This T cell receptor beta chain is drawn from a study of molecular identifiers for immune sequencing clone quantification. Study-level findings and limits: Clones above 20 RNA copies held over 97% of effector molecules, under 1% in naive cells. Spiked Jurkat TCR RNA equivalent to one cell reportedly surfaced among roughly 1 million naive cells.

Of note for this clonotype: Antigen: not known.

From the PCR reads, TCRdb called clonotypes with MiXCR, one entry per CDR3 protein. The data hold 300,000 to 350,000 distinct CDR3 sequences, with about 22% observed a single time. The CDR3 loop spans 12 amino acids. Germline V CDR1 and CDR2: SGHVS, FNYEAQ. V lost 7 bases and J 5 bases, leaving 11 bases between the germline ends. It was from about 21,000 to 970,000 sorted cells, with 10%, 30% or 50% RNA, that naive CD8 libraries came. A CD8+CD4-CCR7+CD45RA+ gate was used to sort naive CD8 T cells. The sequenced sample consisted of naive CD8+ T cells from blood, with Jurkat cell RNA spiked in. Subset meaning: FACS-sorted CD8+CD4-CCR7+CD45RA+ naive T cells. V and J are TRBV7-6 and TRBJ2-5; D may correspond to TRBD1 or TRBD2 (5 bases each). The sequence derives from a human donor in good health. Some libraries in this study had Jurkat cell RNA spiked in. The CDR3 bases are TGTGCCAGCACGGGGCCAGGGGAGACCCAGTACTTC. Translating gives CASTGPGETQYF.